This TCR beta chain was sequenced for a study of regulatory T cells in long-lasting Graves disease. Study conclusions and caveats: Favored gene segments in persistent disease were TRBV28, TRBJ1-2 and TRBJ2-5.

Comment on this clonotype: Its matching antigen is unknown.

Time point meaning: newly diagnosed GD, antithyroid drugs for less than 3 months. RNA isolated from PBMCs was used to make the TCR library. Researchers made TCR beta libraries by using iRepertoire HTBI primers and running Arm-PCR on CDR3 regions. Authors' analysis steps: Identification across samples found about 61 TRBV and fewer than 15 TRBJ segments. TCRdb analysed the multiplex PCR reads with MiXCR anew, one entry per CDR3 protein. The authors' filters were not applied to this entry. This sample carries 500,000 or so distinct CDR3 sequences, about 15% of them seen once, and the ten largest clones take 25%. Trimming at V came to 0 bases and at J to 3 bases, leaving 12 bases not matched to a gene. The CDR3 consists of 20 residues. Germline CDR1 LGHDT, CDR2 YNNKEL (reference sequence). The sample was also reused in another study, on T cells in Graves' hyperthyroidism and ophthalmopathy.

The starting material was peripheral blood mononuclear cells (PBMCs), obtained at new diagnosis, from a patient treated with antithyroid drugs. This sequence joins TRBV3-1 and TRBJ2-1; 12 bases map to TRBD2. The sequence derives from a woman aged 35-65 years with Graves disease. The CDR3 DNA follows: TGTGCCAGCAGCCAAGATTCGTTTACTAGCGGGGGGCTCGTCTACAATGAGCAGTTCTTC. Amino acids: CASSQDSFTSGGLVYNEQFF.